Presented here are 2 T cell receptor beta chains from one specimen sequenced in a study of blood T cells in healthy people across ages. Primers used in a second PCR of roughly 7 to 12 cycles were a sample-barcoded 5' primer and a J-beta primer mix. MiXCR, run by TCRdb on the 5' RACE reads, gives a single entry per CDR3 protein. This sample yields approximately 760,000 distinct CDR3 sequences, of which 20% to 30% are seen a single time; under 10% belongs to the top ten. This sample also belongs to another study, concerning T cells of mothers and their children.

Sequencing was done on a sample of blood. These receptors came from a boy under 18 in good health.

The sample holds a few counts of this clonotype. V is TRBV6-1 and J is TRBJ2-7; possible D gene TRBD1, 6 bases. Germline CDR1 and CDR2: MNHNS and SASEGT. V was shortened by 1 base and J by 4 bases, with 11 bases between the two germline ends. The CDR3 is made up of 14 amino acids. This CDR3 is CASSEDWQGYEQYF. The CDR3 coding sequence is TGTGCCAGCAGTGAAGATTGGCAGGGGTACGAGCAGTACTTC.

The rearrangement joins TRBV19 to TRBJ1-5; 8 nucleotides agree with TRBD1. CDR3 length: 15 residues. From germline, CDR1 is LNHDA and CDR2 SQIVND (reference sequence). V was pared by 3 bases and J by 2 bases, with 3 bases of the junction left unmatched. The CDR3 is CASSIGQGGNQPQHF. In DNA form, the CDR3 reads TGTGCCAGTAGTATCGGACAGGGCGGCAATCAGCCCCAGCATTTT.